The clone carrying this T cell receptor (beta chain) was detected only a few times. Antigen: not known. These data come from a study of T-cell memory formation after mild COVID-19. Study-level findings and limits: Clonal second-wave expansions that peaked on day 37 had unconfirmed SARS-CoV-2 specificity. There was a balanced CD4/CD8 profile in clones contracting day 15 to 85, and later expanders leaned CD4+.

MiXCR, applied by TCRdb to the 5' RACE reads, yields one record per CDR3 protein. The table has about 110,000 distinct CDR3 sequences, about 15% seen once; the top ten hold roughly 40%. The germline V gene has CDR1 SEHNR and CDR2 FQNEAQ (reference sequence). V gave up 1 base and J gave up 6 bases; unmatched junction bases: 4. CDR3 length equals 15 residues. The sequence was obtained from a man younger than 35 who had mild COVID-19 (a few samples of this study predate the infection). Cell type and time point are not known. The genes are TRBV7-9 and TRBJ1-5; the match to TRBD1 covers 9 bases. Sequencing input: PBMCs or a T cell subset sorted from them (not recorded which). This CDR3 reads CASSLGDRAVQPQHF. The CDR3 nucleotides are TGTGCCAGCAGCTTAGGGGACAGGGCAGTTCAGCCCCAGCATTTT.